The rows below give T cell receptor beta chains drawn from one sample of a study of blood T cell repertoires in COVID-19. Measured with immunoSEQ multiplex PCR; TCRdb has only the in-frame clones, and not every one. This sample yields about 84,000 clones, of which about 73% are seen a single time; 5% to 6% belongs to the top ten. The sample consisted of peripheral blood. The origin of the receptors is a man aged 45-65 years with active or convalescent COVID-19. Each CDR3 is given with its conserved first and last residue. A D gene is named only where the DNA matches it firmly. The size of a clone is reported for some rows only, either as once, few or many, or as a class for expanded clones.

v_call	clone_size	d_call	j_call	cdr3_aa	cdr3_nt
TRBV7-3	few	-	TRBJ1-2	CASSLLPGWGYGYTF	TGTGCCAGCAGCTTACTTCCAGGGTGGGGCTATGGCTACACCTTC
TRBV6-1	-	-	TRBJ1-5	CASGTWGQPQHF	TGTGCCAGCGGTACGTGGGGCCAGCCCCAGCATTTT
TRBV6-4	-	TRBD2	TRBJ2-5	CASSPTGSSGGMETQYF	TGTGCCAGCAGTCCCACCGGGTCTAGCGGGGGGATGGAGACCCAGTACTTC
TRBV20-1	-	TRBD1	TRBJ1-2	CSASGGTGYGYTF	TGCAGTGCTAGTGGCGGGACAGGCTATGGCTACACCTTC
TRBV28	-	-	TRBJ1-1	CASSSGGGTEAFF	TGTGCCAGCAGTTCGGGAGGGGGCACTGAAGCTTTCTTT
TRBV5-1	-	TRBD1	TRBJ1-1	CASSPGQEGLGAEAFF	TGCGCCAGCAGCCCCGGACAGGAGGGCCTAGGGGCTGAAGCTTTCTTT
TRBV6-2/TRBV6-3	-	TRBD1	TRBJ1-2	CASSYAGQGTGYTF	TGTGCCAGCAGTTACGCGGGACAGGGGACTGGCTACACCTTC
TRBV2	-	TRBD1	TRBJ1-6	CASRGQAPHSPLHF	TGTGCCAGCAGAGGACAGGCGCCCCATTCACCCCTCCACTTT
TRBV24-1	-	TRBD1	TRBJ2-5	CATGTGGMETQYF	TGTGCCACCGGGACAGGGGGTATGGAGACCCAGTACTTC
TRBV19	-	-	TRBJ1-1	CASSTRVYTEAFF	TGTGCCAGTAGTACCAGGGTGTACACTGAAGCTTTCTTT
TRBV21-1	few	-	TRBJ1-5	CARTGGNQPQHF	TGTGCTAGGACAGGGGGGAATCAGCCCCAGCATTTT